Listed here is a single T cell receptor beta chain. This sample stems from a study of blood T cell repertoires in COVID-19. Background on the study: Researchers got acute and convalescent COVID-19 samples from the United States, Italy and Spain. The analysed material was cDNA or gDNA that came from T cells, B-cell-depleted T cells, or PBMCs.

Under the authors' procedure: Amplification of reference gene primers provided the estimated nucleated cell counts. Profiling relied on immunoSEQ multiplex PCR, and the TCRdb table lists in-frame clones only, not all of them. V, J and clone size are taken as reported in that table, and D and trimming were inferred from the DNA itself. The sample has approximately 280,000 clones; around 86% are singletons. Losses at the gene ends were 4 bases for V and 3 bases for J; bases not matched to a gene: 17. This CDR3 has 18 residues. Germline V lookup: CDR1 SGHTA, CDR2 FQGNSA. The TCR sequence derives from a woman aged 25 to 39 who had recovered from COVID-19. This chain connects TRBV7-2 to TRBJ2-7, with TRBD2 identical over 8 bases. Sequencing was done on a sample of peripheral blood. CDR3 nucleotide sequence: TGTGCCAGCAGCTCTTCCGGGGTAGCGGGACGATCAAACTACGAGCAGTACTTC. Translated, it gives CASSSSGVAGRSNYEQYF. Looking up the rest from reference TRBV7-2 and TRBJ2-7 gives the full variable domain: GAGVSQSPSNKVTEKGKDVELRCDPISGHTALYWYRQSLGQGLEFLIYFQGNSAPDKSGLPSDRFSAERTGGSVSTLTIQRTQQEDSAVYLCASSSSGVAGRSNYEQYFGPGTRLTVT.